This TCR beta chain was identified during a study of blood T cell repertoires in COVID-19. V was trimmed by 6 bases and J by 14 bases, leaving 12 bases between them. Germline V gene data show CDR1 as LNHDA and CDR2 as SQIVND (reference sequence). CDR3 size: 10 residues. Methods used by the authors: Researchers report that nucleated cell counts were estimated from reference gene primer amplification. Profiling relied on immunoSEQ multiplex PCR, and the TCRdb table lists in-frame clones only, not all of them. The V and J calls and clone size were taken over from that table, and D and trimming were inferred from the DNA. Among about 670,000 clones listed, 80% to 90% were seen once.

This sequence was found in a woman younger than 30 with acute or convalescent COVID-19. Material for sequencing was peripheral blood. This chain links TRBV19 with TRBJ2-3; a possible D gene is TRBD1 (6 bases). The CDR3 loop reads CASRGANGYF. The CDR3 bases are TGTGCCAGTAGGGGGGCCAACGGGTATTTT.